Below, 5 T cell receptor beta chains from the same sample are listed, as sequenced in a study of T cells after yellow fever vaccination. MiXCR was run by TCRdb on the 5' RACE reads, yielding one entry per CDR3 protein. The data show 120,000 or so distinct CDR3 sequences, roughly 10% seen once. The sequenced sample was CD8+ T cells sorted from PBMCs, obtained on the day of the yellow fever booster vaccination. These receptors came from a man between 18 and 29 years old who received the YFV17D yellow fever vaccine.

The rearrangement joins TRBV12-3 or TRBV12-4 to TRBJ2-3; 7 bases are a match to TRBD2. V trimming: 3 bases; J trimming: 0 bases; junction bases outside the gene matches: 0. This CDR3 is 14 amino acids long. CDR3 coding DNA: TGTGCCAGCAGTTTGGGAGGGAGCACAGATACGCAGTATTTT. Protein product: CASSLGGSTDTQYF.

Here the CDR3 reads CASSQDQGTQYF. The CDR3 nucleotides read TGTGCCAGCAGCCAAGACCAGGGAACCCAGTACTTC. This rearrangement joins TRBV3-1 to TRBJ2-5, with D possibly matching TRBD1 (5 bases). CDR3 length: 12 amino acids. Germline CDR1 LGHDT, CDR2 YNNKEL (reference sequence). Deletions cut 0 bases from V and 8 bases from J, with 7 bases between.

This chain joins TRBV27 and TRBJ2-7; 7 bases map to TRBD1. Germline CDR1 reads MNHEY; CDR2 reads SMNVEV (reference sequence). The V and J ends lost 6 bases and 7 bases, in that order; junction bases with no gene match: 12. The CDR3 is 14 amino acids. CDR3 DNA sequence: TGTGCCAGCAGGCCGACAGGGCTATCTCAAGAGCAGTACTTC. Translation: CASRPTGLSQEQYF.

This chain joins TRBV7-6 and TRBJ1-5; TRBD1 is a possible D gene (6 bases). This CDR3 contains 15 residues. The V and J ends lost 6 bases and 4 bases respectively, with 16 bases between them. CDR1 SGHVS and CDR2 FNYEAQ come from the germline V gene. The CDR3 here is CASSRVQGTNQPQHF. CDR3 in DNA: TGTGCCAGCAGTCGCGTACAGGGAACAAATCAGCCCCAGCATTTT.

The sample holds many counts of this clonotype. The rearrangement links TRBV6-1 to TRBJ2-7, with 8 bases lining up with TRBD2. The CDR3 has 16 amino acids. CDR1 and CDR2 from the germline V gene are MNHNS and SASEGT. The V segment lost 0 bases and the J segment 2 bases; nucleotides outside the gene matches: 6. The chain's CDR3 is CASSEARGAGPYEQYV. The CDR3, as DNA: TGTGCCAGCAGTGAAGCGCGGGGGGCCGGCCCCTACGAGCAGTACGTC.